The 21 T cell receptor beta chains below all came from one sample that was sequenced in a study of blood T cells in healthy people across ages. The authors ran a second PCR of about 6 to 11 cycles using a sample-barcoded 5' primer and a J-beta primer mix. MiXCR, applied by TCRdb to the 5' RACE reads, yields one record per CDR3 protein. Among 380,000 or so distinct CDR3 sequences, more than 45% were seen once, and the ten largest hold under 65%. Sequencing used blood. These receptors were obtained from a man aged 60 to 75 in good health.

The rearrangement uses TRBV24-1 and TRBJ2-7, with 7 positions matching TRBD2. The trim removed 6 bases at V and 2 bases at J, leaving 6 bases unmatched. This CDR3 has 14 residues. Germline loops: CDR1 KGHDR, CDR2 SFDVKD. CDR3 sequence: CATSNGRPPYEQYF. For the CDR3, the DNA is TGTGCCACCAGTAACGGGAGGCCTCCCTACGAGCAGTACTTC.

The CDR3 region has the DNA TGCAGCGTTGGTGGAGGCACGGCACACAATGAGCAGTTCTTC. This translates into CSVGGGTAHNEQFF. The gene calls are TRBV29-1 and TRBJ2-1, with a tentative D call TRBD2 (5 bases). Germline loops: CDR1 SQVTM, CDR2 ANQGSEA. Deletions cut 4 bases from V and 5 bases from J, with 15 bases between. The CDR3 contains 14 residues.

The chain has TRBV30 and TRBJ2-7; TRBD1 matches at 10 bases. The germline CDR1 and CDR2 sequences are GTSNPN and SVGIG (reference sequence). V was pared by 4 bases and J by 1 base, with 7 bases of the junction left unmatched. The CDR3 covers 15 residues. CDR3 bases: TGTGCCTGGACTCTACGGGACAGGGGATCCTACGAGCAGTACTTC. It yields the protein CAWTLRDRGSYEQYF.

The V gene is TRBV29-1, the J gene TRBJ1-4, with D possibly being TRBD1 (5 bases). The CDR3 is 12 amino acids. CDR1 is SQVTM and CDR2 is ANQGSEA in the germline V gene. Trimming took 5 bases from V and 6 from J, leaving 10 bases between them. CDR3 in amino acids: CSVMAGYEKLFF. In DNA form, the CDR3 reads TGCAGCGTTATGGCAGGGTATGAAAAACTGTTTTTT.

The J gene is TRBJ2-5, the V gene TRBV5-6; possibly TRBD2 for D (6 bases). V was pared by 6 bases and J by 1 base, with 13 bases between. CDR1 is SGHDT and CDR2 is YYEEEE in the germline V gene. This CDR3 spans 14 amino acids. CDR3 DNA sequence: TGTGCCAGCACCTTAGCGGAGATCCAAGAGACCCAGTACTTC. As protein: CASTLAEIQETQYF.

This chain uses TRBV4-2 with TRBJ2-7, with D maybe TRBD1 (5 bases). V lost 4 bases to trimming and J lost 9 bases, with 19 bases between them. Germline CDR1 is LGHNA and CDR2 is YNFKEQ. This CDR3 is 14 amino acids long. The CDR3 is CASSPYRTFEGQYF. For the CDR3, the DNA is TGTGCCAGCAGCCCTTACAGGACGTTTGAAGGGCAGTACTTC.

V gene TRBV6-7 combines with J gene TRBJ2-1; 8 nucleotides agree with TRBD2. TRBV6-7 is an ORF, with its function uncertain. V shed 2 bases, J shed 8 bases, and the junction held 14 bases outside the gene matches. This CDR3 comprises 17 residues. The CDR3 sequence is CASSYELGSGSVDEQFF. CDR3 nucleotides: TGTGCCAGCAGTTACGAGCTTGGGAGCGGGAGTGTCGATGAGCAGTTCTTC.

This clonotype showed up many times. This chain uses TRBV6-1 with TRBJ2-7, with D possibly being TRBD1 or TRBD2 (5 bases each). Germline assignment: CDR1 MNHNS and CDR2 SASEGT. The CDR3 is 13 amino acids. V lost 7 bases and J 1 base, leaving 11 bases between the germline ends. The CDR3 loop reads CASKDSGSYEQYF. CDR3 bases: TGTGCCAGCAAAGACAGCGGTTCCTACGAGCAGTACTTC.

CDR3: CASRWGMNTEAFF. CDR3 DNA: TGTGCCAGCAGATGGGGGATGAACACTGAAGCTTTCTTT. The chain employs TRBV2 and TRBJ1-1; perhaps TRBD1 as D (5 bases). V was cut by 6 bases and J by 0 bases, with 8 bases left in between. Germline V gene sequence: CDR1 SNHLY, CDR2 FYNNEI. There are 13 residues in the CDR3.

The chain joins TRBV11-2 to TRBJ2-1; D uncertain. The J call could be wrong; TRBJ2-5 is a better fit for the DNA end. Per the germline V gene, CDR1 is SGHAT and CDR2 is FQNNGV. The CDR3 is made up of 12 amino acids. CDR3 in amino acids: CASSSLERRQYF. The CDR3 DNA is TGTGCCAGCAGCTCCCTGGAACGGCGCCAGTACTTC.

As for this clonotype: The junction and the germline gene differ at one end; a read error may be behind it. The chain links TRBV20-1 to TRBJ2-5; 7 bases agree with TRBD1. Germline lookup yields CDR1 DFQATT and CDR2 SNEGSKA (reference sequence). CDR3 size: 13 residues. The CDR3 reads CSARGTEQETQYF. As DNA, the CDR3 is TGCAGTGCCAGAGGGACAGAACAAGAGACCCAGTACTTC.

The chain recombines TRBV6-2 or TRBV6-3 with TRBJ1-2; possibly TRBD1 for D (5 bases). V was pared by 7 bases and J by 3 bases, with 12 bases between. Looked up from germline, CDR1 is MNHEY and CDR2 is SVGEGT. CDR3 size: 13 residues. CDR3 in amino acids: CASNVGGHYGYTF. The CDR3 coding sequence is TGTGCCAGCAACGTCGGGGGACACTATGGCTACACCTTC.

This sequence joins TRBV20-1 and TRBJ2-3; D perhaps matches TRBD2 (5 bases). The CDR3 extends over 15 amino acids. V gave up 3 bases and J gave up 0 bases, with 13 bases separating them. CDR1 is DFQATT, CDR2 SNEGSKA, per germline (reference sequence). CDR3 sequence: CSARMREISTDTQYF. Written as DNA, the CDR3 is TGCAGTGCTAGGATGAGGGAGATAAGCACAGATACGCAGTATTTT.

The chain employs TRBV29-1 and TRBJ2-5, with a possible D match to TRBD2 (5 bases). The CDR3 is made up of 12 amino acids. Trimming took off 5 bases at V and 5 bases at J, with 12 bases between the two ends. Germline CDR1 is SQVTM and CDR2 is ANQGSEA. The DNA for the CDR3 is TGCAGCGTTAGGGAGACACAGGAGACCCAGTACTTC. This sequence encodes CSVRETQETQYF.

This clonotype was found a few times. The genes are TRBV4-2 and TRBJ2-5; no reliable D call. Germline assignment: CDR1 LGHNA and CDR2 YNFKEQ. V lost 0 bases, J lost 5 bases, and 4 bases lay in between. There are 12 residues in the CDR3. DNA for the CDR3: TGTGCCAGCAGCCAAGAGGGGGAGACCCAGTACTTC. It encodes CASSQEGETQYF.

This clonotype has just one count. The chain combines TRBV20-1 with TRBJ2-3; the D gene is possibly TRBD2 (6 bases). V was trimmed by 1 base and J by 0 bases, leaving 14 bases between them. The CDR3 extends over 16 amino acids. Germline CDR1 is DFQATT and CDR2 is SNEGSKA (reference sequence). Written as DNA, the CDR3 is TGCAGTGCTAGAGGGTTTCGTCGGGGGAGCACAGATACGCAGTATTTT. Its protein is CSARGFRRGSTDTQYF.

The genes are TRBV4-3 and TRBJ2-7; D call uncertain. The V end lost 0 bases, the J end lost 1 base, and 10 bases lay between the germline ends. Germline V gene lookup returns CDR1 LGHNA and CDR2 YSLEER. CDR3 length equals 15 residues. CDR3 DNA: TGCGCCAGCAGCCAAGACTGGATCTCTTCCTACGAGCAGTACTTC. This codes for CASSQDWISSYEQYF.

The chain employs TRBV20-1 and TRBJ1-2, with D maybe TRBD1 (6 bases). Between the trimmed V and J ends, which lost 0 bases and 5 bases, there was a span of 13 bases. CDR1 is DFQATT and CDR2 is SNEGSKA in the germline V gene (reference sequence). The CDR3 is 14 amino acids. The CDR3 DNA is TGCAGTGCTAGAGATTCCCAGGGGCCGTATGGCTACACCTTC. The encoded protein is CSARDSQGPYGYTF.

This clonotype has a count of ten or more. V usage is TRBV5-1 and J usage is TRBJ2-5; 12 bases line up with TRBD2. Germline CDR1 reads SGHRS; CDR2 reads YFSETQ. The CDR3 has 18 amino acids. Unmatched junction bases numbered 10, after V lost 0 bases and J lost 4 bases. The DNA of the CDR3 is TGCGCCAGCAGCTTGGGGCGAAGACTAGCGGGAGAGGGAGAGACCCAGTACTTC. Residues: CASSLGRRLAGEGETQYF.

This chain joins TRBV12-5 and TRBJ1-1; the D gene is possibly TRBD1 (5 bases). The CDR3 contains 12 residues. Trimming left V 4 bases short and J 5 bases short, with 8 bases between. Germline V gene sequence: CDR1 LGHNT, CDR2 FRNRAP. The CDR3 DNA is TGTGCTAGTGGTTACGGGACTACTGAAGCTTTCTTT. Translating it yields CASGYGTTEAFF.

A remark on this clonotype: Just one base apart from a much larger clone, this may be a read error. The chain recombines TRBV4-1 with TRBJ2-3, with TRBD2 matching over 11 bases. This CDR3 spans 16 amino acids. V was pared by 3 bases and J by 9 bases, with 11 bases of the junction left unmatched. CDR1 and CDR2 (germline): MGHRA, YSYEKL. The DNA for the CDR3 is TGCGCCAGCAGCCACGGGACTAGCGGTGTTGGAGAGACGCAGTATTTT. This sequence encodes CASSHGTSGVGETQYF.